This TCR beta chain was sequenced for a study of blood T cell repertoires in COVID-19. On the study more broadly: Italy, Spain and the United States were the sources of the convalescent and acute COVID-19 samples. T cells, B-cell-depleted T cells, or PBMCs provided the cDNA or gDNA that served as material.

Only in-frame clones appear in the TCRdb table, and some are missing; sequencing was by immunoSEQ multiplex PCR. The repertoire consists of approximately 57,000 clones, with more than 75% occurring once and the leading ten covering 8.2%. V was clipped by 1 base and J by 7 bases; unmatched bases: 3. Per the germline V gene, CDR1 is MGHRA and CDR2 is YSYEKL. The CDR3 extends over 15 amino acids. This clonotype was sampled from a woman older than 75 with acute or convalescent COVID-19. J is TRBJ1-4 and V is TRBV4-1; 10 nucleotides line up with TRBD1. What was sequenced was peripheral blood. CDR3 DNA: TGCGCCAGCAGCCAAGGCGACAGGGGGCTTGAAAAACTGTTTTTT. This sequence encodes CASSQGDRGLEKLFF.